The next 9 T cell receptor beta chains were all read from a single sample in a study of blood T cell repertoires in COVID-19. Assay: immunoSEQ multiplex PCR; the TCRdb copy retains only in-frame clones and omits some. The repertoire holds approximately 230,000 clones, more than 65% seen once, with 4% to 4.5% in the top ten. The material sequenced was peripheral blood. The receptors originated from a middle-aged woman with active or convalescent COVID-19.

To note about this clone: At one of its ends the junction is not consistent with the germline gene, which may arise from a read error. The gene calls are TRBV3-1 (or the pseudogene TRBV3-2) and TRBJ1-5, with 8 bases matching TRBD1. Germline V lookup: CDR1 LGHDT, CDR2 YNNKEL (reference sequence). The CDR3 runs to 17 residues. The CDR3: CASRQDRGRYSNQPQHF. CDR3 DNA: TGTGCCAGCAGGCAAGACAGGGGCCGTTATAGCAATCAGCCCCAGCATTTT.

This chain connects TRBV9 to TRBJ2-2; the D is unclear. This CDR3 has 14 residues. In germline, CDR1 is SGDLS, CDR2 YYNGEE. The germline V and J ends were trimmed by 0 bases and 8 bases, with 11 bases remaining between them. CDR3 coding DNA: TGTGCCAGCAGCGTAGCCGCCCTGAGGGGGGAGCTGTTTTTT. Translating it yields CASSVAALRGELFF.

The chain has TRBV5-6 and TRBJ2-6, with 8 bases that match TRBD2. V lost 0 bases, J lost 2 bases, and 1 base stayed unmatched. The CDR3 length is 16 residues. CDR1 SGHDT and CDR2 YYEEEE come from the germline V gene. The CDR3 here is CASSLERGTGANVLTF. The CDR3 coding sequence is TGTGCCAGCAGCTTGGAGCGGGGGACTGGGGCCAACGTCCTGACTTTC.

The CDR3, as DNA: TGTGCCAGCAGTTATCGGGACAGGGTAGGCTACACCTTC. As protein: CASSYRDRVGYTF. This sequence joins TRBV28 and TRBJ1-2; 9 nucleotides line up with TRBD1. CDR1 is MDHEN, CDR2 SYDVKM, per germline. The length of the CDR3 is 13 residues. V was clipped by 4 bases and J by 8 bases; unmatched bases: 5.

The chain employs TRBV7-2 and TRBJ1-2, with TRBD1 identical over 8 bases. Germline trimming cut 1 base from V and 3 bases from J; bases unmatched to any gene: 16. Per germline, CDR1 SGHTA and CDR2 FQGNSA. The length of the CDR3 is 19 residues. The DNA of the CDR3 is TGTGCCAGCAGCTTAGTTCTGTTTGCAGGGGGCATGGGCGACTATGGCTACACCTTC. Residues: CASSLVLFAGGMGDYGYTF.

The rearrangement links TRBV6-1 to TRBJ1-6; the D is unclear. Trimming took 2 bases from V and 5 from J, leaving 13 bases between them. Germline V gene sequence: CDR1 MNHNS, CDR2 SASEGT. The CDR3 extends over 16 amino acids. CDR3 sequence: CASSERLTPNNSPLHF. In DNA form, the CDR3 reads TGTGCCAGCAGTGAAAGGTTGACACCGAATAATTCACCCCTCCACTTT.

V usage is TRBV6-2 or TRBV6-3 and J usage is TRBJ1-2; TRBD1 agrees at 7 bases. CDR3 length: 13 residues. The V gene end was trimmed by 6 bases and the J gene end by 4 bases; junction bases not matched to a gene: 5. Per the germline V gene, CDR1 is MNHEY and CDR2 is SVGEGT. The CDR3 DNA reads TGTGCCAGCAGCCCACAGGGGATCTATGGCTACACCTTC. This encodes CASSPQGIYGYTF.

This clone was counted between two and nine times. V gene TRBV30 combines with J gene TRBJ1-1; 7 nucleotides line up with TRBD1. With 0 bases clipped from V and 11 bases from J, the junction kept 6 bases outside the gene matches. Germline CDR1 reads GTSNPN; CDR2 reads SVGIG (reference sequence). The CDR3 runs to 12 residues. The CDR3 region is CAWSVRQGDAFF. CDR3 nucleotide sequence: TGTGCCTGGAGTGTCCGACAGGGTGACGCTTTCTTT.

The CDR3 region has the DNA TGTGCCAGCAGCAGACCCGGGACTAGCGGGGGGGTTTCCACAGATACGCAGTATTTT. This sequence encodes CASSRPGTSGGVSTDTQYF. This chain uses TRBV5-4 with TRBJ2-3; 16 bases are a match to TRBD2. The V gene's germline CDR1 is SGHNT and CDR2 YYREEE (reference sequence). The V gene end was trimmed by 4 bases and the J gene end by 2 bases; junction bases not matched to a gene: 10. CDR3 length: 19 residues.